This record covers a single T cell receptor beta chain. Its antigen target is currently unknown. Base qualities are not recorded, but no much larger clone differs from it by a single base. Libraries were made using multiplex PCR. Sequencing took place on an Illumina HiSeq 4000. CDR3 regions were amplified by Arm-PCR with iRepertoire HTBI primers to construct TCR beta libraries. PCR products were gel purified before sequencing. Concerning the study's data processing: Across samples, fewer than 70 TRBV and 13 to 15 TRBJ segments were identified and used for gene usage analysis of CDR3 amino acid clonotypes. COPE and FqMerger were used to merge the filtered high-quality paired reads into contigs. BLAST was used to align contigs to IMGT TRBV, TRBD and TRBJ reference genes, with CDR3 defined following IMGT. Highly expanded clones were defined as clonotypes with a frequency above 0.1%. Shannon entropy served as the measure of repertoire diversity, while the Gini coefficient captured V-J evenness. Clonotypes shared by more than one individual were considered public. The public reads were quality trimmed at Q25 with fastp and then assembled into clones with MiXCR by TCRdb, keeping productive beta chains. Rows with a matching CDR3 protein are joined into one entry that keeps the most common DNA and genes. The V and J calls come from TCRdb's annotation, not from the publication. This sample is represented by a few hundred thousand distinct CDR3 sequences; around 20% of them were singletons. The ten largest clones capture roughly 13% of the sample.

This record belongs to a study of regulatory T cells in long-lasting Graves disease listed by TCRdb under 2021. Describing the broader study: Persistent Graves' disease was defined as persistently positive TSH receptor autoantibodies together with antithyroid drug treatment for over 5 years. TCR sequencing covered some 13 persistent and around 20 newly diagnosed Graves' disease patients, about 35 samples in total. The study was conducted in China and was registered as a clinical trial. Patients with persistent Graves' disease were compared with patients with newly diagnosed Graves' disease using TCR sequencing and RNA sequencing of peripheral blood. In the clinical cohort, patients with persistent Graves' disease had used antithyroid drugs for an average of roughly ten years. The paper's findings and limits, for the study overall: The small sample size was acknowledged by the authors as a limitation that may reduce accuracy. Persistent Graves' disease patients showed lower TCR Shannon entropy and fewer highly expanded clones than newly diagnosed patients, suggesting clonal expansion. Peripheral blood alone was examined, since thyroid tissue, which constituted the primary lesion, could not be accessed. Sequencing and analysis were limited to the TCR beta chain. A larger number of public clonotypes was shared among persistent patients (fewer than 3,000) than among newly diagnosed patients (around 970). TRBV28, TRBJ1-2 and TRBJ2-5 were preferentially used in persistent disease, while TRBV20-1 and TRBJ2-1 were favored in newly diagnosed disease.

The time point label of this sample denotes: persistent/refractory GD, antithyroid drugs over 5 years with positive TRAb. For both TCR sequencing and RNA sequencing, RNA was extracted from PBMCs using TRIzol. Graves' disease was diagnosed according to American Thyroid Association guidelines. Recruitment of patients was carried out at an endocrinology department in Xi'an, China. Each patient gave about 8.1 milliliters of peripheral blood, collected in an EDTA anticoagulant tube. Ficoll Paque Plus density gradient separation was used to isolate PBMCs, and no further T cell sorting was done. An Agilent 2100 Bioanalyzer and agarose gel were used to check RNA quality, while a NanoDrop 2000 measured RNA concentration. The CDR3 spans 18 residues, from the cysteine through the phenylalanine. The read is trimmed to its CDR3 DNA, 54 bases read in frame from base 1. From a lookup of the germline V gene (reference sequence), CDR1 and CDR2 are DFQATT and SNEGSKA. The V end gives up 3 bases and the J end 0 bases, leaving 10 bases in the junction not matched to a gene.

The material sequenced was peripheral blood mononuclear cells (PBMCs), taken when the disease was refractory, from a patient treated with antithyroid drugs. This clonotype was sampled from a female donor with Graves disease. The rearranged chain carries TRBV20-1 and TRBJ2-3; TRBD2 agrees with 12 junctional bases. The CDR3 loop reads CSASNHLAGGLSTDTQYF. Here is the DNA: TGCAGTGCTAGTAACCATCTAGCGGGAGGGTTAAGCACAGATACGCAGTATTTT.